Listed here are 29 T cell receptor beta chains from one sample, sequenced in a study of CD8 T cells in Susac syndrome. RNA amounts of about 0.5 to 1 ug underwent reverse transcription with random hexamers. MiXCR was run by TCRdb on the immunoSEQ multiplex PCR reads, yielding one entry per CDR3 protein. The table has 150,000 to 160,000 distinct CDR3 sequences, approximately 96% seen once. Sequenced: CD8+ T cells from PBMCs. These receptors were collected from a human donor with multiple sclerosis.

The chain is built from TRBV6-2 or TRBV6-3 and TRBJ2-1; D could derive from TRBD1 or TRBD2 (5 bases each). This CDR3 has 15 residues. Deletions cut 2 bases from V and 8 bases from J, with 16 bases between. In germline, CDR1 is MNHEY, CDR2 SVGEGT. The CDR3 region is CASSYNPDGTDEQFF. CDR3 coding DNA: TGTGCCAGCAGTTACAACCCTGACGGGACGGATGAGCAGTTCTTC.

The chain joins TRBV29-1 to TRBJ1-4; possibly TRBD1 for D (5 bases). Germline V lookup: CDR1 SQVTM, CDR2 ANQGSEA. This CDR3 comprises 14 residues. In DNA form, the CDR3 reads TGCAGTGGGGGGGAACCTGCAACTAATGAAAAACTGTTTTTT. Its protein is CSGGEPATNEKLFF.

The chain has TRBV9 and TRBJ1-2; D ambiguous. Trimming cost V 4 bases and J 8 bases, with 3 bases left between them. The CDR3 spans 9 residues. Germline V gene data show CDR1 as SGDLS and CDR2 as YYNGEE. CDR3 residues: CASSPGYTF. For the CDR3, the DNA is TGTGCCAGCAGCCCCGGCTACACCTTC.

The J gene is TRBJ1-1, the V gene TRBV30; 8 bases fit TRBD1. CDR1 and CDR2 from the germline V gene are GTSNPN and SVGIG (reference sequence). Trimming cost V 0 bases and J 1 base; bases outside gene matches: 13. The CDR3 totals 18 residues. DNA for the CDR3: TGTGCCTGGAGTGTGGGACGAGACAGGGGATACAAGAACACTGAAGCTTTCTTT. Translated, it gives CAWSVGRDRGYKNTEAFF.

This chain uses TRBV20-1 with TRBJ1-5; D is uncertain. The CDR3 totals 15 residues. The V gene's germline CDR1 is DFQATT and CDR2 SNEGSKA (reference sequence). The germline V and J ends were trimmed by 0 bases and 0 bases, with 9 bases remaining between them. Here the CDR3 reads CSARDYTDSNQPQHF. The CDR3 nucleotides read TGCAGTGCTAGAGATTACACCGATAGCAATCAGCCCCAGCATTTT.

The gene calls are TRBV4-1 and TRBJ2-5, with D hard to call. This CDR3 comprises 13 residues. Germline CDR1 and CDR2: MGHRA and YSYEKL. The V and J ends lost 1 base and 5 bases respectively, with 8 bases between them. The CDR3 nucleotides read TGCGCCAGCAGCCAAGGACACGGGGAGACCCAGTACTTC. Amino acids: CASSQGHGETQYF.

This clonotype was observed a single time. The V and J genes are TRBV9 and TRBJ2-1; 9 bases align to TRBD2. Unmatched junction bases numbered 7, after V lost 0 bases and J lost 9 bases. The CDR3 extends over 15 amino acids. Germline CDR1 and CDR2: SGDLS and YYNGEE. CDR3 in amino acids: CASSVDSRGGGEQFF. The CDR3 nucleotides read TGTGCCAGCAGCGTAGATTCGCGGGGGGGTGGTGAGCAGTTCTTC.

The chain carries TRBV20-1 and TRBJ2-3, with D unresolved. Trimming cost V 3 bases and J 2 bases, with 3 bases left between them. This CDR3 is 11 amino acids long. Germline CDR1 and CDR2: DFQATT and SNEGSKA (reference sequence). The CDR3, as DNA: TGCAGTGCTAGGTTCACAGATACGCAGTATTTT. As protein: CSARFTDTQYF.

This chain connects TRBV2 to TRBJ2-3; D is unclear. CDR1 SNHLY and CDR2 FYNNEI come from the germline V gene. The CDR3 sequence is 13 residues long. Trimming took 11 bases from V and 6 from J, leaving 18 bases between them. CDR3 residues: CACRGQLADTQYF. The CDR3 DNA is TGTGCCTGTAGAGGCCAACTTGCGGATACGCAGTATTTT.

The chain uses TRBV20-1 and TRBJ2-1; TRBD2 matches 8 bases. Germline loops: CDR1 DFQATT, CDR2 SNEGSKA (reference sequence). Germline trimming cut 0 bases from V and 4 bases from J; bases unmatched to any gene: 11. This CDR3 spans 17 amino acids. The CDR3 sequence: CSARDHEYGGVYNEQFF. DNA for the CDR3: TGCAGTGCTAGAGATCACGAATACGGGGGGGTGTACAATGAGCAGTTCTTC.

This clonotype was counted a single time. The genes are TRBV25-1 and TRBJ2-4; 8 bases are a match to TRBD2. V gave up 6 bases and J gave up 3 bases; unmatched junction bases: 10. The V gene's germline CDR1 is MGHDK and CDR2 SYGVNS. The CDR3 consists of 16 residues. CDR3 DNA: TGTGCCAGCAGGGCCCCAGCGGGGGAGCACAAAAACATTCAGTACTTC. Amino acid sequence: CASRAPAGEHKNIQYF.

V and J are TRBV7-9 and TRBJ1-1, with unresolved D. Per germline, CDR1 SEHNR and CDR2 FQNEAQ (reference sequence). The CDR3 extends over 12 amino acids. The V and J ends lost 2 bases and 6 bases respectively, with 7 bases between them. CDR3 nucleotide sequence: TGTGCCAGCAGCTTAAGGGAATCTGAAGCTTTCTTT. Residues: CASSLRESEAFF.

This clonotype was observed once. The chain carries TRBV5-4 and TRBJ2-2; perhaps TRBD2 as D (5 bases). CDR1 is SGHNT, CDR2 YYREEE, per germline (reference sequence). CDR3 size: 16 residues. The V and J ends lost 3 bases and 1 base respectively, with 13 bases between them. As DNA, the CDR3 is TGTGCCAGCAGCTCCTGGGGAGCCGGGAACACCGGGGAGCTGTTTTTT. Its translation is CASSSWGAGNTGELFF.

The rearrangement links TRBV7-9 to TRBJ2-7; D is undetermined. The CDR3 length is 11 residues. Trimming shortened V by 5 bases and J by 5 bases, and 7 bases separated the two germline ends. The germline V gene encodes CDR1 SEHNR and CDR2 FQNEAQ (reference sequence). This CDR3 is CASSHPNEQYF. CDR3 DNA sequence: TGTGCCAGCAGCCACCCGAACGAGCAGTACTTC.

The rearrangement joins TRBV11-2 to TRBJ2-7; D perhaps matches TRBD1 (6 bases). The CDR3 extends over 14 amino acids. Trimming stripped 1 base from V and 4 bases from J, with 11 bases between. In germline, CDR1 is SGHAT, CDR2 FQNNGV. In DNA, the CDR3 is TGTGCCAGCAGCTTAGTCGGGACAAAATACGAGCAGTACTTC. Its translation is CASSLVGTKYEQYF.

CDR3 nucleotide sequence: TGCGCCAGCAGCCACCGGGACAGGGGGAATTACGCCTACGAGCAGTACTTC. As protein: CASSHRDRGNYAYEQYF. The chain recombines TRBV4-1 with TRBJ2-7, with 11 positions matching TRBD1. Per the germline V gene, CDR1 is MGHRA and CDR2 is YSYEKL. Germline trimming cut 3 bases from V and 2 bases from J; bases unmatched to any gene: 9. The CDR3 covers 17 residues.

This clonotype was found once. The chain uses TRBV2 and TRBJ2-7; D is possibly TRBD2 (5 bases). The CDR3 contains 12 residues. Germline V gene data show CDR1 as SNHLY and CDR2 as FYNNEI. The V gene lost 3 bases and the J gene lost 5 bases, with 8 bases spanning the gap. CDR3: CASSEPGDEQYF. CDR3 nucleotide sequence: TGTGCCAGCAGTGAGCCCGGGGACGAGCAGTACTTC.

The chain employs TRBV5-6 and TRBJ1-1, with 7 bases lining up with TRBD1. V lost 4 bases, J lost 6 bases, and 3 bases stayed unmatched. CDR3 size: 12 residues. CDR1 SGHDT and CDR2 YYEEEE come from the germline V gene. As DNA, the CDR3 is TGTGCCAGCAGCCCCCAGGGGGCTGAAGCTTTCTTT. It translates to CASSPQGAEAFF.

Here the CDR3 reads CASSSNTDTQYF. Written as DNA, the CDR3 is TGTGCCAGCAGTTCCAACACAGATACGCAGTATTTT. The V gene is TRBV12-3 or TRBV12-4, the J gene TRBJ2-3; D not resolved. Between the trimmed V and J ends, which lost 4 bases and 2 bases, there was a span of 4 bases. The CDR3 consists of 12 residues.

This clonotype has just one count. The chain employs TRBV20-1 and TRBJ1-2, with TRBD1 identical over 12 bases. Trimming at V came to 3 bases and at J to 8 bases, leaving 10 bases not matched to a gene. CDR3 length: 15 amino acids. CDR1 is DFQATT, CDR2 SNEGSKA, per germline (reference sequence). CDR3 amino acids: CSARGDRGRNVGYTF. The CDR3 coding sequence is TGCAGTGCTAGGGGGGACAGGGGGCGCAATGTCGGCTACACCTTC.

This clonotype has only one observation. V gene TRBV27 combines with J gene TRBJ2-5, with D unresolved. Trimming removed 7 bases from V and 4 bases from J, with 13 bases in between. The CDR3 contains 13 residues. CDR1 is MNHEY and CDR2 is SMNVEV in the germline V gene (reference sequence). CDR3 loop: CASTTKWGETQYF. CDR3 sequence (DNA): TGTGCCAGCACCACAAAGTGGGGAGAGACCCAGTACTTC.

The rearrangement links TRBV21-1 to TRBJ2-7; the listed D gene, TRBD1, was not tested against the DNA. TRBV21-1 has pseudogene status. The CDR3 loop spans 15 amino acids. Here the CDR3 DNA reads TGTGCCAGCAGCAAAGATACGGACAGGGGTGGGGAGCAGTACTTC. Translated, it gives CASSKDTDRGGEQYF.

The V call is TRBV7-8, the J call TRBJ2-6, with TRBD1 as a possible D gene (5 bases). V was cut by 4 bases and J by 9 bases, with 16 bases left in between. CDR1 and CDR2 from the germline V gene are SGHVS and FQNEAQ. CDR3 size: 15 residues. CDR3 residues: CASSSPDTTNNVLTF. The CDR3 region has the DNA TGTGCCAGCAGCTCCCCGGACACCACTAACAACGTCCTGACTTTC.

The CDR3 DNA follows: TGTGCCAGCAGCTTAGTTGGTTCTAGGCGGGGCCAGCCCTACGAGCAGTACTTC. Translated, it gives CASSLVGSRRGQPYEQYF. The rearrangement uses TRBV7-2 and TRBJ2-7; D possibly corresponds to TRBD2 (6 bases). The CDR3 loop spans 18 amino acids. The V end was cut by 1 base, the J end by 2 bases, with 21 bases between. Germline CDR1 SGHTA, CDR2 FQGNSA.

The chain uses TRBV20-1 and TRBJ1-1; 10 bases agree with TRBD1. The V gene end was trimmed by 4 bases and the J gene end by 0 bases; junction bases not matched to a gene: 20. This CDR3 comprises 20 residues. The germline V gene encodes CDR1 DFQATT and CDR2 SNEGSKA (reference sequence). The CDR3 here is CSAKLGDRGSRFSMNTEAFF. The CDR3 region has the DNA TGCAGTGCTAAATTAGGGGACAGGGGTTCGAGGTTCAGTATGAACACTGAAGCTTTCTTT.

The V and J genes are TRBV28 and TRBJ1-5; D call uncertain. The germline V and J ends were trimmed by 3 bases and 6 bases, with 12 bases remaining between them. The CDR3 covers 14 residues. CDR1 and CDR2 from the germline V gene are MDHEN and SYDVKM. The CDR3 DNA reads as TGTGCCAGCAGTTTTAGGGCTTCGAGTCAGCCCCAGCATTTT. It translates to CASSFRASSQPQHF.

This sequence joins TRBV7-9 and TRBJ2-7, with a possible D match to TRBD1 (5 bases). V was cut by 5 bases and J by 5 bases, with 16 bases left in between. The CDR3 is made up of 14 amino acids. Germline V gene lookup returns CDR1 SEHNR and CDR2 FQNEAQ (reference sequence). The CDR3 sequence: CASSTAGNFHEQYF. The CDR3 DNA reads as TGTGCCAGCAGCACGGCAGGGAATTTTCACGAGCAGTACTTC.

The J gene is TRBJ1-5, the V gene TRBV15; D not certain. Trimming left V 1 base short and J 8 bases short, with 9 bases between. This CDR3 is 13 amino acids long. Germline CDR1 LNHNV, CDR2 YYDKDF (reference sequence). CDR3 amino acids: CATSRVLGKPQHF. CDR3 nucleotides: TGTGCCACCAGCAGAGTATTGGGAAAGCCCCAGCATTTT.

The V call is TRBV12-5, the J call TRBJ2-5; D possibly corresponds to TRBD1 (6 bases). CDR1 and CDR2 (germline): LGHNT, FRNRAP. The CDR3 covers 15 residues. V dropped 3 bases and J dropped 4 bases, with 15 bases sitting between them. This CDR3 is CASGLGRTARETQYF. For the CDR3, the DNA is TGTGCTAGTGGTTTAGGTCGGACAGCCCGAGAGACCCAGTACTTC.